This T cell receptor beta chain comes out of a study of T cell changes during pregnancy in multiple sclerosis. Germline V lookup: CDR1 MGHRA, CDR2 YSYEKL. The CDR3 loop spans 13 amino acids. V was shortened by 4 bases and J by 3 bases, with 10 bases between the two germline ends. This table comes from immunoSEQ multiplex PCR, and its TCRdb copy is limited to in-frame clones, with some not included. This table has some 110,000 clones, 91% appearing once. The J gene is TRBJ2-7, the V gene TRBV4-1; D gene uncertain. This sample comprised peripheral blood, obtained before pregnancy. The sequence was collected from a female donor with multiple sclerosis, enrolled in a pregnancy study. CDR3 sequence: CASSPPTGYEQYF. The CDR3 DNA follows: TGCGCCAGCAGCCCCCCGACTGGCTACGAGCAGTACTTC.